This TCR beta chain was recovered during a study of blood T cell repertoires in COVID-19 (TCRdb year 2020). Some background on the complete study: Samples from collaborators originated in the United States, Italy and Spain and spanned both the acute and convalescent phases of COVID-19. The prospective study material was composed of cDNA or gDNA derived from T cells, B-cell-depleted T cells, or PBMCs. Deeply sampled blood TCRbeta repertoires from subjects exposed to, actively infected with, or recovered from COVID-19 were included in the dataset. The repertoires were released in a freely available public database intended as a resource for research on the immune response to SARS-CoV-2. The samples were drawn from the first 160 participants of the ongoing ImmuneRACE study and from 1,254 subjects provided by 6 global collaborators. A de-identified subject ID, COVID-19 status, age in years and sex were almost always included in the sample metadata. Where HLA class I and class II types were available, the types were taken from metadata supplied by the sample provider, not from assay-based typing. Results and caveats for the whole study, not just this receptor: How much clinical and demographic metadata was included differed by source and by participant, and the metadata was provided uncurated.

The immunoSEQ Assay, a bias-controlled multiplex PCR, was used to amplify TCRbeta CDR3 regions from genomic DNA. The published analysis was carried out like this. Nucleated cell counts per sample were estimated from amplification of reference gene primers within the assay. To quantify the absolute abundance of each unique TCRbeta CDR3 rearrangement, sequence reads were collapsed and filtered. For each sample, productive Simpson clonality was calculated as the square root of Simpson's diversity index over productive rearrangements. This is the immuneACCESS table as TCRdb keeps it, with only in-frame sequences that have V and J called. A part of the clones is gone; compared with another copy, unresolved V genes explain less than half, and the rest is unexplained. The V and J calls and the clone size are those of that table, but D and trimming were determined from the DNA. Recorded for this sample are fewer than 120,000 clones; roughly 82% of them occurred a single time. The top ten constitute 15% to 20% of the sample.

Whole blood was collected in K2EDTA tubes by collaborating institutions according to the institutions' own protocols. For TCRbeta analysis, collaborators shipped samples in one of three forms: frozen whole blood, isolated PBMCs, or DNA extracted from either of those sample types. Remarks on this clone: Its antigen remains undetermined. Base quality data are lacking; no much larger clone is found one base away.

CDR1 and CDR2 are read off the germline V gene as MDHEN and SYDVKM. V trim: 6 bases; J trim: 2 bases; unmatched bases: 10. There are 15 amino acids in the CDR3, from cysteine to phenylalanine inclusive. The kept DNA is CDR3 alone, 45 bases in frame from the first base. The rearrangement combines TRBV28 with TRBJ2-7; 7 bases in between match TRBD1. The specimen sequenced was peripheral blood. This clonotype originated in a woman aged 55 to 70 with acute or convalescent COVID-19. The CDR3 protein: CASRGGWQGAYEQYF. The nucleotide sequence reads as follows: TGTGCCAGCAGGGGTGGGTGGCAGGGGGCCTACGAGCAGTACTTC.